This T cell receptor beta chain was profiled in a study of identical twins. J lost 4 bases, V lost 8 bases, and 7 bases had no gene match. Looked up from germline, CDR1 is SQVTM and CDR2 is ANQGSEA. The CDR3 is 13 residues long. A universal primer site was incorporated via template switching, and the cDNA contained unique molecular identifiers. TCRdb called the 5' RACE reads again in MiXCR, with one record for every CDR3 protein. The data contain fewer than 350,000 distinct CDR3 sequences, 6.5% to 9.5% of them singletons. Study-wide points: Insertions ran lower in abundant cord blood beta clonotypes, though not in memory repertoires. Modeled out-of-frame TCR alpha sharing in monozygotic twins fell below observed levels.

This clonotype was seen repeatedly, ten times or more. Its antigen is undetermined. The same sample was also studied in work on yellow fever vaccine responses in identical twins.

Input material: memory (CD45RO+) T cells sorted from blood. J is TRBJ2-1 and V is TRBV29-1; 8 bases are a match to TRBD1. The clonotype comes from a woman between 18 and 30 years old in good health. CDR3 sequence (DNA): TGCAGCCATCACAGGGGGTTGTACAATGAGCAGTTCTTC. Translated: CSHHRGLYNEQFF.